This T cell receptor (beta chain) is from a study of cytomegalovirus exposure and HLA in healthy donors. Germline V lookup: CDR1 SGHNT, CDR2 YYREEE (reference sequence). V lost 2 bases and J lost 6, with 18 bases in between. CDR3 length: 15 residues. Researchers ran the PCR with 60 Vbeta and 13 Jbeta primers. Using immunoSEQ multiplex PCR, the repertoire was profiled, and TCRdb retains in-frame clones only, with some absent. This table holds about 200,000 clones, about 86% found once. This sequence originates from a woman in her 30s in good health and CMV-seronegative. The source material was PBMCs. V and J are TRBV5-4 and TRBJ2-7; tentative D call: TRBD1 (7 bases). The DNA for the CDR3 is TGTGCCAGCAGCTTAACACAGGGGACGCGGGGCGAGCAGTACTTC. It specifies CASSLTQGTRGEQYF.